In its sample, the clone carrying this T cell receptor beta chain ranks as medium-sized. Repertoires were generated with immunoSEQ multiplex PCR, while TCRdb's copy carries only in-frame clones and drops some. The table shows 110,000 or so clones, with around 89% occurring only once. The data are from a study of T cell responses to AZD1222 COVID-19 vaccine. The source material was peripheral blood, sampled on day 0 of AZD1222 vaccination. The receptor was derived from an adult in good health.

The CDR3 sequence: CASSLKGISEYNEQFF. The CDR3, as DNA: TGTGCCAGCAGCTTAAAGGGAATATCAGAGTACAATGAGCAGTTCTTC. V usage is TRBV7-9 and J usage is TRBJ2-1; D is unclear. The germline CDR1 and CDR2 sequences are SEHNR and FQNEAQ (reference sequence). Trimming pared 2 bases from V and 4 bases from J, leaving 15 bases between. This CDR3 contains 16 residues.